This passage covers 4 T cell receptor beta chains from one sample sequenced in a study of OX40 agonist ivuxolimab in advanced cancers. Measured with immunoSEQ multiplex PCR; TCRdb has only the in-frame clones, and not every one. The sample includes about 77,000 clones, 81% of them seen just once. The sequencing here drew on CD4+ or CD8+ T cells sorted from blood, taken in a trial of the OX40 agonist ivuxolimab. The receptors shown here come from an adult with an advanced solid tumor such as melanoma, head and neck, liver or kidney cancer.

The rearrangement links TRBV4-2 to TRBJ2-7; D is undetermined. Deletions cut 0 bases from V and 6 bases from J, with 12 bases between. CDR3 length equals 14 residues. Germline values: CDR1 LGHNA, CDR2 YNFKEQ. CDR3 sequence (DNA): TGTGCCAGCAGCCAAGAGAGAGCATTCCGCGAGCAGTACTTC. Its protein product is CASSQERAFREQYF.

This sequence joins TRBV7-3 and TRBJ1-1; 7 bases match TRBD1. Looked up from germline, CDR1 is SGHTA and CDR2 is FQGTGA. The CDR3 has 13 residues. The V and J ends lost 11 bases and 1 base, in that order; junction bases with no gene match: 7. CDR3 bases: TGTGCCGTTAGGGACAGAAAGAACACTGAAGCTTTCTTT. It codes for CAVRDRKNTEAFF.

This clone has a single count. The chain links TRBV5-1 to TRBJ2-7; TRBD2 matches at 12 bases. Germline CDR1 SGHRS, CDR2 YFSETQ. The length of the CDR3 is 15 residues. V shed 4 bases, J shed 2 bases, and the junction held 4 bases outside the gene matches. CDR3 amino acids: CASSPSGGATYEQYF. Written as DNA, the CDR3 is TGCGCCAGCAGCCCTAGCGGGGGGGCGACCTACGAGCAGTACTTC. The full variable domain, rest sourced from reference TRBV5-1 and TRBJ2-7, is KAGVTQTPRYLIKTRGQQVTLSCSPISGHRSVSWYQQTPGQGLQFLFEYFSETQRNKGNFPGRFSGRQFSNSRSEMNVSTLELGDSALYLCASSPSGGATYEQYFGPGTRLTVT.

The chain combines TRBV19 with TRBJ2-5, with TRBD1 matching over 9 bases. Looked up from germline, CDR1 is LNHDA and CDR2 is SQIVND (reference sequence). This CDR3 comprises 13 residues. J was trimmed by 5 bases and V by 3 bases; bases with no gene match: 1. The CDR3: CASSIDRGETQYF. The CDR3 DNA reads TGTGCCAGTAGTATTGACAGGGGGGAGACCCAGTACTTC.